This T cell receptor (beta chain) was sequenced in a study of response to subunit inactivated influenza vaccine (dated by TCRdb to the late 2010s). The study in broad terms: Deep quantitative profiling of the T cell receptor repertoire was used in the study to follow responses to a trivalent subunit inactivated influenza vaccine.

Paper-wide results and their limitations: According to the authors, only a limited number of new T cells may be recruited by each seasonal influenza vaccination.

Library prep was done by RT-PCR. The instrument given in TCRdb is Illumina HiSeq 2500. TCRdb itself trimmed the public reads at Q25 with fastp, ran MiXCR and retained productive beta chains. Each entry is one CDR3 protein sequence, shown with its most common DNA and genes. This sample gives 150,000 or so distinct CDR3 sequences in total; over 8.5% of them show up just once. The top ten constitute 35% to 40% of the sample. As to this clonotype: It lacks a known antigen. Per-base qualities were not stored, and no clone one base away is much larger.

After removal of 4 bases from V and 7 bases from J, the junction retains 24 bases not matched to a gene. CDR3 length: 20 amino acids, cysteine to phenylalanine. Only the CDR3 portion is preserved as DNA: 60 bases, with reading frame beginning at the first base. CDR1 and CDR2 are drawn from the germline V gene: SGDLS, YYNGEE. The receptor chain draws on TRBV9 and TRBJ2-2; 8 bases in between match TRBD1. The TCR was taken from a man aged 50-75 years who received an inactivated influenza vaccine. Donor details come from another sample of the same person, matched by shared clones. Source: CD8+ T cells sorted from PBMCs, taken around 25 months after vaccination. This receptor carries the CDR3 CASSLRGPGGARGADGELFF. The DNA is TGTGCCAGCAGCTTAAGAGGTCCAGGGGGCGCGAGAGGCGCGGACGGGGAGCTGTTTTTT.